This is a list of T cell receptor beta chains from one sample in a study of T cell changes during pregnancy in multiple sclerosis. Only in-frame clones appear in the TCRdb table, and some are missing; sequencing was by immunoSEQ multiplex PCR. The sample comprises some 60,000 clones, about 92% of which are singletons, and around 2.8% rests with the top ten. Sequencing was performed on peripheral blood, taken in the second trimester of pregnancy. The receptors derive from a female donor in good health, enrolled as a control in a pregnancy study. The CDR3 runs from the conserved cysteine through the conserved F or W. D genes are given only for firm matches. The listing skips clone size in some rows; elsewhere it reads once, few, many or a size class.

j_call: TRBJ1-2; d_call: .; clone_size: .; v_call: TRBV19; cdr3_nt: TGTGCCAGTAGTATCCTCCGATGGGGGGACTATGGCTACACCTTC; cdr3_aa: CASSILRWGDYGYTF
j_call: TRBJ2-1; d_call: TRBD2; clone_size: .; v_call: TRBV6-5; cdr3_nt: TGTGCCAGCAGTTATACGGGACTAGCGGGATACGAGCAGTTCTTC; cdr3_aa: CASSYTGLAGYEQFF
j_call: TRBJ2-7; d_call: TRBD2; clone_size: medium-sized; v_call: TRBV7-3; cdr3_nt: TGTGCCAGCAGCTCGGGGGGGCTTCCCTACGAGCAGTACTTC; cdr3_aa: CASSSGGLPYEQYF
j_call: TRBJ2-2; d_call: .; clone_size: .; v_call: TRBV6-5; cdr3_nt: TGTGCCAGCAGTTACTACAGGTCCGACGGGGAGCTGTTTTTT; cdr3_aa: CASSYYRSDGELFF
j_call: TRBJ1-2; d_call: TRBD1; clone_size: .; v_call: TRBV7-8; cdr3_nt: TGTGCCAGCAGCTCGCGGACAGGGGAAAAGGGCTACACCTTC; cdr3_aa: CASSSRTGEKGYTF
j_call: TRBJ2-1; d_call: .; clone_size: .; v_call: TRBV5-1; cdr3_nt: TGCGCCAGCAGCTTGGCGGAGGCCCTCTACAATGAGCAGTTCTTC; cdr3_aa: CASSLAEALYNEQFF
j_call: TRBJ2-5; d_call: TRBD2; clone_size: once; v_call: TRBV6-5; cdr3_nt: TGTGCCAGCAGTTGGAAAGCGGGGGGGCGGGAGACCCAGTACTTC; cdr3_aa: CASSWKAGGRETQYF
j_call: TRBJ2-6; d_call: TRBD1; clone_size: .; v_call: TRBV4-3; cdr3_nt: TGCGCCAGCAGCCGGGACAGGGGCTCTGGGGCCAACGTCCTGACTTTC; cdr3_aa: CASSRDRGSGANVLTF
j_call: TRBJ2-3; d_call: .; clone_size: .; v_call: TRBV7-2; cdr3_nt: TGTGCCAGCAGCCTGAGTCGGGCAGATACGCAGTATTTT; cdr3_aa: CASSLSRADTQYF
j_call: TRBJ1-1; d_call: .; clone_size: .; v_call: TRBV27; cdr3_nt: TGTGCCAGCAGACGCGGGACTATGAACACTGAAGCTTTCTTT; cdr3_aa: CASRRGTMNTEAFF
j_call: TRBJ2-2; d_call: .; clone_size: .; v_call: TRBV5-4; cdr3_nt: TGTGCCAGCAGCTTGTTGGCCACCGGGGAGCTGTTTTTT; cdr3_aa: CASSLLATGELFF
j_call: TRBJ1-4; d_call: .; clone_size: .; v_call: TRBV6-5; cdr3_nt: TGTGCCAGCAAGGGGGGGGGTGAAAAACTGTTTTTT; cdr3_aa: CASKGGGEKLFF
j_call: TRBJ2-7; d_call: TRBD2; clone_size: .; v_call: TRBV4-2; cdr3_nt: TGTGCCAGCAGCCTCGAATTAGCGGGCGCCTACGAGCAGTACTTC; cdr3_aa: CASSLELAGAYEQYF
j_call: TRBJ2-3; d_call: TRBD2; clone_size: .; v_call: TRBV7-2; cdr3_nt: TGTGCCAGCAGCTTGTCGGGGGGGGTCACAGATACGCAGTATTTT; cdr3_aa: CASSLSGGVTDTQYF
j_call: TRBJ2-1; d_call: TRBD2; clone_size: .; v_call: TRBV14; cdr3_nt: TGTGCCAGCAGCCAATTAGCGGGAGGGTCCTACAATGAGCAGTTCTTC; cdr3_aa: CASSQLAGGSYNEQFF
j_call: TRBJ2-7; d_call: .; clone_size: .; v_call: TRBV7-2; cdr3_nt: TGTGCCAGCCGGAGGCTGGCGGGGAGCTCCTACGAGCAGTACTTC; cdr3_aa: CASRRLAGSSYEQYF
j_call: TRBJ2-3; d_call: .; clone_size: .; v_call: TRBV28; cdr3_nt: TGTGCCAGCAGAGAACATAGCGTAGCAGATACGCAGTATTTT; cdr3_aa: CASREHSVADTQYF
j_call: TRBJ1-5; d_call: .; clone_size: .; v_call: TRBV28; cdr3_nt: TGTGCCAGTGATTCGCGGGGGCGAGGTTGGTATCAGCCCCAGCATTTT; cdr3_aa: CASDSRGRGWYQPQHF